This T cell receptor beta chain was recorded in a study of T-cell memory formation after mild COVID-19. Study background: Clustering of TCRs was largely donor specific. The study's findings and limits: Mainly CM and EM harbored the contracting CD4+ clones; mainly EMRA harbored the CD8+ ones. Cross-reactive memory appears to have joined, as suggested by some responding clones showing up in pre-infection memory.

The CDR3 contains 14 residues. V lost 5 bases to trimming and J lost 0 bases, with 10 bases between them. Germline-derived CDR1 and CDR2 are MGHDK and SYGVNS. TCR alpha and TCR beta cDNA libraries with sample barcodes and UMIs came from 5'RACE using constant-segment primers. TCRdb analysed the 5' RACE reads with MiXCR anew, one entry per CDR3 protein. The sample records fewer than 150,000 distinct CDR3 sequences, approximately 5.9% being singletons. Ten or more counts support this clonotype. What it binds is not known. The sequence derives from an adult woman who had mild COVID-19 (a few samples of this study predate the infection). Cell type and time point are not known. Sequenced sample: PBMCs or a T cell subset sorted from them (not recorded which). The rearrangement joins TRBV25-1 to TRBJ1-1, with D uncertain. The CDR3 loop reads CASSPPALNTEAFF. The DNA of the CDR3 is TGTGCCAGCAGTCCCCCAGCTTTGAACACTGAAGCTTTCTTT.